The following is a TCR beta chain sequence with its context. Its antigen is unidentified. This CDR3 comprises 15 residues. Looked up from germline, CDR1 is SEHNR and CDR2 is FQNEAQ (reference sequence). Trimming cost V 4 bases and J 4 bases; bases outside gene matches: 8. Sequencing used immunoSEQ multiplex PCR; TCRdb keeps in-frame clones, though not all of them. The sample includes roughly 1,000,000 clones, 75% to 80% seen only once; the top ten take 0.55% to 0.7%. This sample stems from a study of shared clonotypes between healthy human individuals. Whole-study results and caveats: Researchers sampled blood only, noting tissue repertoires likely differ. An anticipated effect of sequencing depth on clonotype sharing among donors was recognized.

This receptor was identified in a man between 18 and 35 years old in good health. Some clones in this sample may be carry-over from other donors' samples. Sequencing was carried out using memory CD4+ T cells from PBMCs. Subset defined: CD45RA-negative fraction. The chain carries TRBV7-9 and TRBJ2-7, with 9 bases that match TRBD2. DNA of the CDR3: TGTGCCAGCAGCTCCGGGACTAGCCTTCCGTACGAGCAGTACTTC. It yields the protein CASSSGTSLPYEQYF. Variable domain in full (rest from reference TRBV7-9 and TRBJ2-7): DTGVSQNPRHKITKRGQNVTFRCDPISEHNRLYWYRQTLGQGPEFLTYFQNEAQLEKSRLLSDRFSAERPKGSFSTLEIQRTEQGDSAMYLCASSSGTSLPYEQYFGPGTRLTVT.